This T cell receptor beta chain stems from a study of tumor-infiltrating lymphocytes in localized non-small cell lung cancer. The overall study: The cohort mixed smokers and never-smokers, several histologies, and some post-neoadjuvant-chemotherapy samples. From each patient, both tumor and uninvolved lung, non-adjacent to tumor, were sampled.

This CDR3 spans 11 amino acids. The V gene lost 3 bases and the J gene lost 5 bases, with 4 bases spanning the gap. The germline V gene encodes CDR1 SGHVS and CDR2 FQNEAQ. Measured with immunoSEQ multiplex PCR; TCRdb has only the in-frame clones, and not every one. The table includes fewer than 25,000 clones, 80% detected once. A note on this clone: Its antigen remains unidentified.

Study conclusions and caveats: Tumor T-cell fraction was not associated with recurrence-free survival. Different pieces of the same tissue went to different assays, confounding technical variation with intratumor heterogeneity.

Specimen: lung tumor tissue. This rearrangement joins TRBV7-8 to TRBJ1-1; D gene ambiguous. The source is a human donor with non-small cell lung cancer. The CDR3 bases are TGTGCCAGCAGCTTGGGAACTGAAGCTTTCTTT. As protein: CASSLGTEAFF.